This entry describes one TCR beta chain. What it recognizes is unknown. Method: immunoSEQ multiplex PCR; TCRdb's copy keeps in-frame clones and lacks some. The sample lists approximately 320,000 clones, around 87% seen once, with under 20% in the top ten. Germline V lookup: CDR1 SNHLY, CDR2 FYNNEI. The CDR3 has 16 residues. V gave up 4 bases and J gave up 0 bases, with 10 bases separating them. These data belong to a study of shared clonotypes between healthy human individuals. Study-wide context: With ages of 18 to 49, the donors were a couple of women and three men. Study-wide results and limits: Compared with clonotypes that all four donors shared, non-shared clonotypes had lower generation probabilities.

The TCR originated in a man younger than 35 in good health. The rearrangement joins TRBV2 to TRBJ2-6; D may be TRBD1 or TRBD2 (7 bases each). The sample taken for sequencing was memory CD8+ T cells sorted from blood. Regarding subset: CD45RO+ cells pooled with CCR7-negative TemRA cells. In DNA form, the CDR3 reads TGTGCCAGCAGTGCCAGGGGGGGCTCTGGGGCCAACGTCCTGACTTTC. Translated, it gives CASSARGGSGANVLTF.